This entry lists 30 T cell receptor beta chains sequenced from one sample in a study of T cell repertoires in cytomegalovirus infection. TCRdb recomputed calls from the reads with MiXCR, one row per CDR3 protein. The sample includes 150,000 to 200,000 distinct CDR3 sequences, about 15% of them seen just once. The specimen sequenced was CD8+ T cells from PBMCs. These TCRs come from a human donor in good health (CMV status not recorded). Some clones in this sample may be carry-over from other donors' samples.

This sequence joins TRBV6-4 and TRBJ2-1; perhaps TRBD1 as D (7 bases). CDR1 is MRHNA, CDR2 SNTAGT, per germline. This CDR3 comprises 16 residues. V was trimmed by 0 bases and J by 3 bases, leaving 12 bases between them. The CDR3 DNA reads TGTGCCAGCAGTGACTCGGCAGGGGGAGGCTACAATGAGCAGTTCTTC. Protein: CASSDSAGGGYNEQFF.

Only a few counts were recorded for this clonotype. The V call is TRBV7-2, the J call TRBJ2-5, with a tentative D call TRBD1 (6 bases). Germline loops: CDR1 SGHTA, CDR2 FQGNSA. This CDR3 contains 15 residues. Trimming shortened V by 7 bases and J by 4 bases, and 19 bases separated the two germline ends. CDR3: CASTPGMGAGETQYF. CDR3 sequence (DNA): TGTGCCAGCACCCCCGGGATGGGGGCGGGAGAGACCCAGTACTTC.

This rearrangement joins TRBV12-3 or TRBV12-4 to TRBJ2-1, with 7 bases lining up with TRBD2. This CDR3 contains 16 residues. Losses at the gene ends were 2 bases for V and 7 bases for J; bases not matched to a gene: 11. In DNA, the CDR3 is TGTGCCAGCAGTTTAACCATAGGACTAGTGGAAAATGAGCAGTTCTTC. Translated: CASSLTIGLVENEQFF.

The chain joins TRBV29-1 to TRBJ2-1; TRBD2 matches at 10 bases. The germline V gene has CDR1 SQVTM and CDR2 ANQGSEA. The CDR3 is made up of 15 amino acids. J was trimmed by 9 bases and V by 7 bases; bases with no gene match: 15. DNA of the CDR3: TGCAGCGCCTCGTTGTCAGCGGGAGGGCCGGGTGAGCAGTTCTTC. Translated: CSASLSAGGPGEQFF.

CDR3 in amino acids: CASSQRGAGDPSNEQFF. Here the CDR3 DNA reads TGTGCCAGCAGCCAGAGGGGCGCGGGGGATCCCTCCAATGAGCAGTTCTTC. The genes are TRBV7-6 and TRBJ2-1; TRBD2 matches at 7 bases. The length of the CDR3 is 17 residues. With V trimmed by 5 bases and J by 6 bases, 16 bases remained unmatched. Per the germline V gene, CDR1 is SGHVS and CDR2 is FNYEAQ.

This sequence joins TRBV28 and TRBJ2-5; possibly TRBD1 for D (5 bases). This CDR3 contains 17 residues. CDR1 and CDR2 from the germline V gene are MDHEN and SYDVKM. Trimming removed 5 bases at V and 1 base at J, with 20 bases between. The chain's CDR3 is CASSPQRQSPFQETQYF. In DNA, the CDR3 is TGTGCCAGCAGTCCGCAACGACAGAGCCCGTTCCAAGAGACCCAGTACTTC.

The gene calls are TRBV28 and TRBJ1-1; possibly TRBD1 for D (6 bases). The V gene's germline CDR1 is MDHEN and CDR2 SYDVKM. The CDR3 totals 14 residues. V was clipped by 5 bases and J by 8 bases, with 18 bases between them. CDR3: CASSPSRGRIEAFF. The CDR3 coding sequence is TGTGCCAGCAGTCCCTCCAGGGGCCGAATAGAAGCTTTCTTT.

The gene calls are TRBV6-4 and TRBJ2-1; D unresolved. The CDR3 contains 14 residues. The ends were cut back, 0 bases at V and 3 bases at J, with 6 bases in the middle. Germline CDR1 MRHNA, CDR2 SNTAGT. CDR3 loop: CASSDSLDYNEQFF. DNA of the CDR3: TGTGCCAGCAGTGACTCCCTAGACTACAATGAGCAGTTCTTC.

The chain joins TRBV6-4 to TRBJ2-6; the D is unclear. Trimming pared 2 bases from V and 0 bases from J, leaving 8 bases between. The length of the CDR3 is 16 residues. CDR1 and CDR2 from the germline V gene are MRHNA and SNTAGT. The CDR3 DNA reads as TGTGCCAGCAGTGACAAGGGATCCTCTGGGGCCAACGTCCTGACTTTC. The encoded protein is CASSDKGSSGANVLTF.

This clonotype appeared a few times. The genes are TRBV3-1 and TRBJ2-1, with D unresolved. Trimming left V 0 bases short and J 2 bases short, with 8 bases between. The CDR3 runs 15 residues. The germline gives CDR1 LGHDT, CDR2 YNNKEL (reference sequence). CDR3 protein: CASSQEYSTYNEQFF. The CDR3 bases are TGTGCCAGCAGCCAAGAGTACAGTACCTACAATGAGCAGTTCTTC.

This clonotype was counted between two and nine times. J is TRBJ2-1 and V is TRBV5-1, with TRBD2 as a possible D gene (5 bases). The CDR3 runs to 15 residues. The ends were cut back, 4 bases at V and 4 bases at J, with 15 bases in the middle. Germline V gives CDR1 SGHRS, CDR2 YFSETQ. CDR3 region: CASSADGERYNEQFF. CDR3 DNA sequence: TGCGCCAGCAGCGCGGACGGGGAGAGGTACAATGAGCAGTTCTTC.

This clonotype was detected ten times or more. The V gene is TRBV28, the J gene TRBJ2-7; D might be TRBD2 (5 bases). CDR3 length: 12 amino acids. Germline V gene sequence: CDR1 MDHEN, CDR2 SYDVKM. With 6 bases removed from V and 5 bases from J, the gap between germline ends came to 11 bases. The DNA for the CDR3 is TGTGCCAGCAGGGACCCCGGGGACGAGCAGTACTTC. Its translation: CASRDPGDEQYF.

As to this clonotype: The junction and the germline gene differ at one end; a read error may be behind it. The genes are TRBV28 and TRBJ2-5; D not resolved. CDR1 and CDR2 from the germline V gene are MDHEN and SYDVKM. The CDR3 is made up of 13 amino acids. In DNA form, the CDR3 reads TGTGCCAGCAGCCCCGGACCCGAAGAGGCCCAGTACTTC. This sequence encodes CASSPGPEEAQYF.

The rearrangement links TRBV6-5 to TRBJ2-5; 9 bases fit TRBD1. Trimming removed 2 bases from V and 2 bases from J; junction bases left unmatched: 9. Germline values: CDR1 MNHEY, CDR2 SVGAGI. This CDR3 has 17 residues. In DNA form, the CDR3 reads TGTGCCAGCAGTTACGTGACCGGGACAGGGAATCAAGAGACCCAGTACTTC. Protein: CASSYVTGTGNQETQYF.

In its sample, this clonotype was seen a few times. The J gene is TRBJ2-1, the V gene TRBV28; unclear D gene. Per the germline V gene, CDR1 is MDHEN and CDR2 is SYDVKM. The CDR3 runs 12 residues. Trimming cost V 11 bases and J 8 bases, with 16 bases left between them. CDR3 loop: CACRVGSDEQFF. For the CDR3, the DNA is TGTGCCTGCCGGGTGGGGTCCGATGAGCAGTTCTTC. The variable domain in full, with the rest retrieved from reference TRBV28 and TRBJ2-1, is DVKVTQSSRYLVKRTGEKVFLECVQDMDHENMFWYRQDPGLGLRLIYFSYDVKMKEKGDIPEGYSVSREKKERFSLILESASTNQTSMYLCACRVGSDEQFFGPGTRLTVL.

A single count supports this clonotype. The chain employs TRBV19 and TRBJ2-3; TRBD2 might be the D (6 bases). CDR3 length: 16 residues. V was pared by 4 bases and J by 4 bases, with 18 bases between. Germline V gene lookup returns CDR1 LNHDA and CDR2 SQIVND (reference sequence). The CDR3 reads CASSTSGGTPSDTQYF. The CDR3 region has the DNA TGTGCCAGTAGTACCTCCGGGGGTACACCTTCAGATACGCAGTATTTT.

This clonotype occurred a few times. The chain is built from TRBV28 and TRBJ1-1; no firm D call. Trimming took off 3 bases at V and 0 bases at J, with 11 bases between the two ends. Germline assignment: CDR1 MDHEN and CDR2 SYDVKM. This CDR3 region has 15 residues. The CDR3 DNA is TGTGCCAGCAGTTTGCGACTGGATATGAACACTGAAGCTTTCTTT. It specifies CASSLRLDMNTEAFF.

CDR3 bases: TGTGCCAGCGGGTGGTATGAAGAGACCCAGTACTTC. Amino acids: CASGWYEETQYF. V gene TRBV7-9 combines with J gene TRBJ2-5; no definite D call. With 8 bases removed from V and 3 bases from J, the gap between germline ends came to 10 bases. CDR1 is SEHNR and CDR2 is FQNEAQ in the germline V gene (reference sequence). The CDR3 loop spans 12 amino acids.

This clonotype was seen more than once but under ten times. The CDR3 nucleotides are TGTGCCAGCAGTTTCCGGACTAGCGCCTACAATGAGCAGTTCTTC. Protein product: CASSFRTSAYNEQFF. The V gene is TRBV12-3 or TRBV12-4, the J gene TRBJ2-1; TRBD2 matches 9 bases. V gave up 3 bases and J gave up 2 bases; unmatched junction bases: 2. The CDR3 contains 15 residues.

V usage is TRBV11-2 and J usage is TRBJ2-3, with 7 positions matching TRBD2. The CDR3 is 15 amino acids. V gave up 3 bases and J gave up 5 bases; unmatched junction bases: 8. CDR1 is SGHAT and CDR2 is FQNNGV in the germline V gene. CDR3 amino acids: CASSFTSAVGDTQYF. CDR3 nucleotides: TGTGCCAGCAGCTTCACTAGCGCCGTAGGAGATACGCAGTATTTT.

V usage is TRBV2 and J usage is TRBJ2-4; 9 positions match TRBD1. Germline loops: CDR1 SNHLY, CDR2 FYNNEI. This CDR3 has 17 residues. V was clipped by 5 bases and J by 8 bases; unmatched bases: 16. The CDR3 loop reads CASSPDPGTGNKDIQYF. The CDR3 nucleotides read TGTGCCAGCAGTCCCGACCCAGGGACAGGGAACAAGGACATTCAGTACTTC.

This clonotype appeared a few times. The CDR3: CSARDLAGAYEQYF. The CDR3 nucleotides are TGCAGTGCTAGAGATCTAGCGGGGGCCTACGAGCAGTACTTC. The rearrangement joins TRBV20-1 to TRBJ2-7; TRBD2 matches at 10 bases. The CDR3 consists of 14 residues. Trimming cost V 0 bases and J 2 bases; bases outside gene matches: 1. CDR1 and CDR2 (germline): DFQATT, SNEGSKA (reference sequence).

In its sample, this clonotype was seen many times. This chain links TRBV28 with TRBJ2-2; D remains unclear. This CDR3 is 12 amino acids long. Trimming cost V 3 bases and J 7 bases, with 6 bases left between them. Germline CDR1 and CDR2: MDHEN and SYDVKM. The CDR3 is CASSLDGGELFF. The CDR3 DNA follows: TGTGCCAGCAGTTTGGACGGCGGGGAGCTGTTTTTT.

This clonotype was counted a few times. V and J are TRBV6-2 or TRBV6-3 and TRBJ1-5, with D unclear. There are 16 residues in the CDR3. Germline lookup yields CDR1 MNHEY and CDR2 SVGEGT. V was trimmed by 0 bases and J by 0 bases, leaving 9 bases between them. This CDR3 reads CASSYSTHYSNQPQHF. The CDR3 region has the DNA TGTGCCAGCAGTTACTCGACCCACTATAGCAATCAGCCCCAGCATTTT.

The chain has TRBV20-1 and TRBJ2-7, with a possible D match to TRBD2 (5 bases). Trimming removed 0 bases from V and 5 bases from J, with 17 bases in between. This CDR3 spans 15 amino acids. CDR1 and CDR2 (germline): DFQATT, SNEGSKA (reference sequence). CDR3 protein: CSARDEGAGVHEQYF. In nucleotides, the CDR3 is TGCAGTGCTAGAGACGAGGGCGCCGGTGTCCACGAGCAGTACTTC.

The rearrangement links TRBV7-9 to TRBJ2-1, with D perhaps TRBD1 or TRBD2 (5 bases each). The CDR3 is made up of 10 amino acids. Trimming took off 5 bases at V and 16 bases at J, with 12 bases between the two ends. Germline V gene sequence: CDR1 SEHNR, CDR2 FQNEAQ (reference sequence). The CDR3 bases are TGTGCCAGCAGCAACGGCAGGGACTTCTTC. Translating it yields CASSNGRDFF.

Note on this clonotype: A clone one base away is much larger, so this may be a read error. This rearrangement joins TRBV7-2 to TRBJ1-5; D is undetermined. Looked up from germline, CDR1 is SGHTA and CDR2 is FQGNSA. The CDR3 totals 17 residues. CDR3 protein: CACSPSGPPGGNQPQHF. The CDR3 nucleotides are TGTGCCTGCAGCCCCTCGGGTCCCCCGGGAGGAAATCAGCCCCAGCATTTT.

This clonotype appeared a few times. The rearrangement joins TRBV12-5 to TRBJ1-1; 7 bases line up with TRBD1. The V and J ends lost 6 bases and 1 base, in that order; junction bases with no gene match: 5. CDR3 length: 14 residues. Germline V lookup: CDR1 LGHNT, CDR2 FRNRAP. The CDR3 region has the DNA TGTGCTAGTGGCCACGGGACAGCGAACACTGAAGCTTTCTTT. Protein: CASGHGTANTEAFF.

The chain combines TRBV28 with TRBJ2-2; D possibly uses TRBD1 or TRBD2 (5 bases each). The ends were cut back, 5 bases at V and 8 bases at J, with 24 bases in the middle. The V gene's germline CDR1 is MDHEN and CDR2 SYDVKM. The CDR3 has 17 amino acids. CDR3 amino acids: CASSAPSGADPGGELFF. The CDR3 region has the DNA TGTGCCAGCAGTGCCCCTTCCGGGGCAGACCCAGGGGGGGAGCTGTTTTTT.

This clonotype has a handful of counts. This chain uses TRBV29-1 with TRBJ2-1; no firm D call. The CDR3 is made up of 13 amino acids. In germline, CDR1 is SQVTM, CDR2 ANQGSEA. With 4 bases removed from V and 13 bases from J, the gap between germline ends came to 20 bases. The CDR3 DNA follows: TGCAGCGTTGTCCCATCAGCTCATTTCAGCCAGTTCTTC. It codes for CSVVPSAHFSQFF.